These 14 T cell receptor beta chains share one sample of origin, sequenced in a study of cytomegalovirus exposure and HLA in healthy donors. PCR used 60 Vbeta primers and 13 Jbeta primers. Sequencing used immunoSEQ multiplex PCR; TCRdb keeps in-frame clones, though not all of them. The data show about 250,000 clones, about nine tenths seen once. Sequenced sample: PBMCs. The receptors were gathered from a girl aged 2-10 years in good health and CMV-seronegative.

The chain carries TRBV15 and TRBJ2-2; D is undetermined. CDR3 length: 12 amino acids. Trimming left V 5 bases short and J 4 bases short, with 5 bases between. Per germline, CDR1 LNHNV and CDR2 YYDKDF (reference sequence). The CDR3 is CATSSSTGELFF. CDR3 DNA: TGTGCCACCAGCTCCTCCACCGGGGAGCTGTTTTTT.

The chain joins TRBV7-8 to TRBJ1-5; the D gene is possibly TRBD1 (5 bases). The CDR3 covers 14 residues. The V end was cut by 4 bases, the J end by 5 bases, with 12 bases between. Germline V gene lookup returns CDR1 SGHVS and CDR2 FQNEAQ. CDR3 residues: CASSWAGGDQPQHF. CDR3 coding DNA: TGTGCCAGCAGCTGGGCGGGAGGGGATCAGCCCCAGCATTTT.

The chain couples TRBV5-6 to TRBJ2-1; 14 bases are a match to TRBD2. CDR3 length: 16 residues. CDR1 is SGHDT and CDR2 is YYEEEE in the germline V gene. The trim removed 5 bases at V and 2 bases at J, leaving 3 bases unmatched. CDR3 DNA sequence: TGTGCCAGCAGTCGACTAGCGGGGGGGCCCTACAATGAGCAGTTCTTC. It yields the protein CASSRLAGGPYNEQFF.

This rearrangement joins TRBV15 to TRBJ1-6; maybe TRBD1 (6 bases). The CDR3 is made up of 15 amino acids. Trimming cost V 3 bases and J 6 bases, with 12 bases left between them. CDR1 and CDR2 from the germline V gene are LNHNV and YYDKDF (reference sequence). DNA for the CDR3: TGTGCCACCAGCAGGTCGGGACACCTTAATTCACCCCTCCACTTT. Translation: CATSRSGHLNSPLHF.

This clone occurred once. J is TRBJ1-4 and V is TRBV21-1; the table's D call TRBD1 went unverified against the DNA. TRBV21-1 is a recognized pseudogene. The CDR3 contains 15 residues. CDR3 residues: CASSKGCQGREKLFF. The CDR3 region has the DNA TGTGCCAGCAGCAAAGGTTGCCAGGGTCGTGAAAAACTGTTTTTT.

The chain employs TRBV19 and TRBJ1-2; 11 bases line up with TRBD1. The ends lost 4 bases at V and 2 bases at J; junction bases unmatched: 9. Germline CDR1 reads LNHDA; CDR2 reads SQIVND (reference sequence). The length of the CDR3 is 17 residues. The CDR3 here is CASSTGTGGFRNYGYTF. CDR3 bases: TGTGCCAGTAGTACCGGGACAGGGGGTTTTCGCAACTATGGCTACACCTTC.

The chain links TRBV5-1 to TRBJ1-4, with D perhaps matching TRBD1 (5 bases). Trimming removed 4 bases at V and 4 bases at J, with 14 bases between. Germline V lookup: CDR1 SGHRS, CDR2 YFSETQ. CDR3 size: 15 residues. The CDR3 reads CASSGRGTVNEKLFF. CDR3 DNA sequence: TGCGCCAGCAGCGGCCGCGGGACGGTTAATGAAAAACTGTTTTTT.

The chain joins TRBV6-5 to TRBJ1-2, with a weak D call TRBD1 (5 bases). CDR3 length equals 14 residues. Deletions cut 7 bases from V and 0 bases from J, with 12 bases between. The V gene's germline CDR1 is MNHEY and CDR2 SVGAGI. The CDR3 sequence is CASTQGLSNYGYTF. DNA of the CDR3: TGTGCCAGCACCCAGGGTCTATCTAACTATGGCTACACCTTC.

This rearrangement joins TRBV29-1 to TRBJ2-1, with 11 bases aligning to TRBD1. J was trimmed by 6 bases and V by 5 bases; bases with no gene match: 3. The germline CDR1 and CDR2 sequences are SQVTM and ANQGSEA. The CDR3 is made up of 13 amino acids. CDR3 loop: CSVPGTGGNEQFF. The CDR3 nucleotides are TGCAGCGTTCCCGGGACAGGGGGCAATGAGCAGTTCTTC.

The V and J genes are TRBV6-5 and TRBJ2-7; 7 nucleotides agree with TRBD1. Trimming at V came to 2 bases and at J to 0 bases, leaving 7 bases not matched to a gene. CDR3 length equals 16 residues. The germline V gene encodes CDR1 MNHEY and CDR2 SVGAGI. CDR3 amino acids: CASSYEATGHSYEQYF. In nucleotides, the CDR3 is TGTGCCAGCAGTTACGAGGCGACAGGGCACTCCTACGAGCAGTACTTC.

This rearrangement joins TRBV25-1 to TRBJ2-1, with 12 bases that match TRBD2. J lost 7 bases, V lost 3 bases, and 10 bases had no gene match. Germline values: CDR1 MGHDK, CDR2 SYGVNS. The CDR3 runs 17 residues. The CDR3, as DNA: TGTGCCAGCAGTGATCTAGCGGGGGGGGTTCTACAAAATGAGCAGTTCTTC. This codes for CASSDLAGGVLQNEQFF.

V and J are TRBV28 and TRBJ1-3; 10 bases agree with TRBD1. The J segment lost 2 bases and the V segment lost 5 bases, leaving 9 bases of the junction unmatched. The germline gives CDR1 MDHEN, CDR2 SYDVKM. The CDR3 length is 17 residues. CDR3 bases: TGTGCCAGCAGTCCCTCCGGGACAGGGGCGCCTGGAAACACCATATATTTT. Translated, it gives CASSPSGTGAPGNTIYF.

Details on this clone: One junction end disagrees with the germline gene, perhaps due to a read error. The chain carries TRBV7-9 and TRBJ1-1; D is possibly TRBD1 (5 bases). The CDR3 is 14 amino acids. Per the germline V gene, CDR1 is SEHNR and CDR2 is FQNEAQ (reference sequence). CDR3 amino acids: CSSSLDQGWTEAFF. The DNA for the CDR3 is TGTTCCAGCAGCTTAGATCAGGGCTGGACTGAAGCTTTCTTT.

V gene TRBV11-2 combines with J gene TRBJ2-1; TRBD2 might be the D (6 bases). Trimming cost V 3 bases and J 10 bases, with 16 bases left between them. The length of the CDR3 is 14 residues. Looked up from germline, CDR1 is SGHAT and CDR2 is FQNNGV. The CDR3 is CASSFFKRAGEQFF. Written as DNA, the CDR3 is TGTGCCAGCAGCTTCTTCAAGAGGGCGGGGGAGCAGTTCTTC.